A single sample is the source of the 3 T cell receptor beta chains below, sequenced in a study of OX40 agonist ivuxolimab in advanced cancers. Using immunoSEQ multiplex PCR, the repertoire was profiled, and TCRdb retains in-frame clones only, with some absent. The profile shows roughly 75,000 clones, roughly nine tenths of them singletons. This sample comprised CD4+ or CD8+ T cells sorted from blood, obtained in a trial of the OX40 agonist ivuxolimab. These receptors originate from an adult with an advanced solid tumor such as melanoma, head and neck, liver or kidney cancer.

The chain has TRBV29-1 and TRBJ1-1, with D hard to call. CDR1 is SQVTM and CDR2 is ANQGSEA in the germline V gene. CDR3 length equals 13 residues. V was trimmed by 6 bases and J by 2 bases, leaving 13 bases between them. CDR3 amino acids: CSVGRGFNTEAFF. CDR3 nucleotide sequence: TGCAGCGTCGGCAGAGGCTTTAACACTGAAGCTTTCTTT.

CDR3 in amino acids: CASSRNSNQPQHF. DNA of the CDR3: TGTGCCAGCAGCCGAAATAGCAATCAGCCCCAGCATTTT. The V gene is TRBV7-6, the J gene TRBJ1-5, with D uncertain. The V and J ends lost 5 bases and 0 bases respectively, with 5 bases between them. Germline V CDR1 and CDR2: SGHVS, FNYEAQ. This CDR3 spans 13 amino acids.

CDR3 sequence (DNA): TGTGCCAGCAGCCAGGACCAAAACCCCACTGAAGCTTTCTTT. Translation: CASSQDQNPTEAFF. The chain joins TRBV11-1 to TRBJ1-1; D uncertain. The ends were cut back, 5 bases at V and 4 bases at J, with 14 bases in the middle. The CDR3 has 14 residues. The V gene's germline CDR1 is SGHAT and CDR2 FQDESV (reference sequence).